The clone carrying this T cell receptor (beta chain) was counted at least ten times. The antigen is not known. The sample belongs to a study of T cell repertoires in cytomegalovirus infection. Study at large: A matching HLA type, together with CMV infection, was signaled by public TCR beta signatures. Regarding the study as a whole: Cumulative public TCR beta family frequency identified CMV carriers with the relevant HLA. In two of eight donors, the top clonotype was HLA-C-restricted CMV-specific.

After removal of 5 bases from V and 4 bases from J, the junction contained 21 bases not matched to a gene. Germline V gene data show CDR1 as SGHTA and CDR2 as FQGNSA. CDR3 length equals 20 residues. Using its own MiXCR run on the reads, TCRdb lists one record per CDR3 protein. The data contain over 250,000 distinct CDR3 sequences, roughly 24% of them singletons. This receptor was taken from a human donor in good health (CMV status not recorded). Some clones in this sample may be carry-over from other donors' samples. Sequencing used PBMCs. V and J are TRBV7-2 and TRBJ2-1, with 9 bases fitting TRBD2. CDR3 in DNA: TGTGCCAGCAGCCGACCTACCAGGAGGGCGGGAGGGCCTAGTTACAATGAGCAGTTCTTC. The encoded protein is CASSRPTRRAGGPSYNEQFF.